This T cell receptor (beta chain) was retrieved from a study of glioma-infiltrating T cells. Study-level results: Only very few CDR3 sequences appeared in both tissue and blood. Gliomas, especially low-grade, showed above-expected tissue-blood divergence; non-neoplastic patients showed below.

The sample holds many counts of this clonotype. Antigen unknown. The iRepertoire nested amplicon-rescue multiplex PCR amplified TCR alpha and beta CDR3s from RNA. Input was 100-400 ng of tissue mRNA or PBMC total RNA. One entry per CDR3 protein, called by TCRdb with MiXCR from the multiplex PCR reads. The sample carries some 100,000 distinct CDR3 sequences, 20% to 30% recorded once. Sequenced material: glioma tissue, nonneoplastic brain tissue, or PBMCs (not recorded which). The receptor comes from a human donor with low-grade glioma or glioblastoma, undergoing nonglioma brain surgery, or in good health (not recorded which).

CDR3 nucleotide sequence: TGTGCCAGCAGGTGGCTAGCGGGAGGTCCCAATGAGCAGTTCTTC. Translating gives CASRWLAGGPNEQFF. J is TRBJ2-1 and V is TRBV27; 11 bases are a match to TRBD2. Germline loops: CDR1 MNHEY, CDR2 SMNVEV (reference sequence). The junction had 7 bases not matched to a gene; V was cut back by 6 bases and J by 6 bases. The CDR3 covers 15 residues.